The following is a TCR beta chain sequence with its context. Assay used: immunoSEQ multiplex PCR; TCRdb lists only in-frame clones, some missing. This table has around 2.1 million clones, 93% appearing once. These data are taken from a study of shared clonotypes between healthy human individuals. Germline V gene data show CDR1 as SGHAT and CDR2 as FQNNGV. The V end lost 3 bases, the J end lost 5 bases, and 16 bases lay between the germline ends. This CDR3 contains 15 residues. CD8 cells regarded as naive lacked CD45RO, were positively chosen for CCR7, and omitted terminally differentiated effector memory CD45RA+ cells.

Sequenced: naive CD8+ T cells from PBMCs. The source of this sequence is a young man in good health. Some clones in this sample may be carry-over from other donors' samples. V gene TRBV11-2 combines with J gene TRBJ1-1, with no clear D. The CDR3 region is CASSFFSGPGTEAFF. The CDR3 DNA follows: TGTGCCAGCAGCTTCTTTTCCGGGCCGGGAACTGAAGCTTTCTTT.